This TCR beta chain comes out of a study of tumor and adjacent non-tumor tissue in lung cancer. Study-wide context: On average, productive TCRbeta reads reached a few million per sample.

On this clonotype: No antigen is known for it. Relative to the germline gene, one junction end is altered; a read error may explain this.

A modified ARM-PCR protocol with three rounds of nested PCR amplified TCRbeta. TCRdb independently ran MiXCR on the multiplex PCR reads; one entry per CDR3 protein. The profile shows more than 45,000 distinct CDR3 sequences, around two thirds of them singletons. Per the germline V gene, CDR1 is SGHAT and CDR2 is FQNNGV. The CDR3 consists of 15 residues. No cell sorting was done before RNA was extracted from the tissue. The normal lung tissue was taken more than 3 cm from the tumor edge. Donors were chemotherapy-naive, newly diagnosed lung cancer surgical patients in China, August–late 2014. Study results and limitations: Significantly higher TCR diversity was found in tumor than normal lung. Normal lung showed higher cumulative top 100 clone frequency than tumor.

Sequencing was carried out using distant non-tumor lung tissue. The chain combines TRBV11-2 with TRBJ2-5, with D perhaps assigned TRBD1 or TRBD2 (6 bases each). This clonotype was obtained from a woman aged 55-69 years with non-small cell lung cancer. CDR3 protein: CASREGVRGTETQYF. The CDR3 nucleotides read TGTGCCAGCAGGGAGGGGGTACGGGGTACAGAGACCCAATACTTC.